This entry describes one TCR beta chain. The antigen is undetermined. Produced via immunoSEQ multiplex PCR; TCRdb's table is partial and in-frame only. The profile covers under 200,000 clones, with over 80% appearing a single time and about 1.9% taken by the ten largest. The V end lost 8 bases, the J end lost 8 bases, and 15 bases lay between the germline ends. The length of the CDR3 is 12 residues. These data are taken from a study of T cell responses to AZD1222 COVID-19 vaccine. Study-level points and caveats: All repertoire sampling was performed exclusively after the peak T cell response. In a largely white British group with more females than males, clonal diversity was possibly underestimated. Spike-specific TCR breadth and depth were elevated following two AZD1222 doses. Reportedly, nearly half of unique spike TCRs recognized epitopes outside B.1.351/B.1.1.7 mutations.

The J gene is TRBJ1-2, the V gene TRBV12-3 or TRBV12-4; D is possibly TRBD1 (6 bases). The specimen comprised peripheral blood, sampled on day 0 of AZD1222 vaccination. The receptor's source is an adult in good health. This CDR3 reads CASRLGAGGYTF. The CDR3 nucleotides read TGTGCCAGCCGGTTGGGGGCGGGGGGCTACACCTTC.